A single sample gave rise to the 9 T cell receptor beta chains below, sequenced in a study of cytomegalovirus exposure and HLA in healthy donors. Primers: 60 Vbeta forward and 13 Jbeta reverse. The protocol was immunoSEQ multiplex PCR, while the TCRdb copy is restricted to in-frame clones and leaves out a portion. Found here are around 100,000 clones, roughly 79% of them singletons; the top ten hold less than 5%. Sequenced: PBMCs. These receptors all come from a man aged 45 to 65 in good health and CMV-seropositive.

The CDR3 nucleotides are TGTGCCAGCAGCCCCCTCAAGGAGGCTTTCTTT. Its protein product is CASSPLKEAFF. The chain carries TRBV28 and TRBJ1-1; D remains unclear. Trimming took off 6 bases at V and 11 bases at J, with 13 bases between the two ends. This CDR3 contains 11 residues. Looked up from germline, CDR1 is MDHEN and CDR2 is SYDVKM.

This clone has just one count. The rearrangement joins TRBV14 to TRBJ1-1; D not resolved. Trimming took off 4 bases at V and 2 bases at J, with 11 bases between the two ends. Germline CDR1 is SGHDN and CDR2 is FVKESK. The CDR3 contains 14 residues. CDR3 loop: CASSPLSYNTEAFF. CDR3 nucleotides: TGTGCCAGCAGCCCCTTAAGCTACAACACTGAAGCTTTCTTT. Combining the CDR3 with reference TRBV14 and TRBJ1-1 gives the whole variable domain EAGVTQFPSHSVIEKGQTVTLRCDPISGHDNLYWYRRVMGKEIKFLLHFVKESKQDESGMPNNRFLAERTGGTYSTLKVQPAELEDSGVYFCASSPLSYNTEAFFGQGTRLTVV.

The V and J genes are TRBV6-1 and TRBJ2-2; TRBD2 might be the D (5 bases). This CDR3 is 14 amino acids long. The V and J ends lost 3 bases and 3 bases respectively, with 8 bases between them. Germline V gene data show CDR1 as MNHNS and CDR2 as SASEGT. The CDR3 protein is CASSELAHTGELFF. The CDR3 nucleotides read TGTGCCAGCAGTGAGCTAGCTCACACCGGGGAGCTGTTTTTT.

This rearrangement joins TRBV28 to TRBJ2-7; 7 positions agree with TRBD1. Germline assignment: CDR1 MDHEN and CDR2 SYDVKM. This CDR3 spans 16 amino acids. V gave up 1 base and J gave up 4 bases; unmatched junction bases: 10. CDR3 protein: CASSLSGYGTVYEQYF. CDR3 nucleotides: TGTGCCAGCAGTTTATCGGGGTACGGGACAGTTTACGAGCAGTACTTC.

The V and J genes are TRBV6-1 and TRBJ1-6; TRBD1 might be the D (6 bases). The CDR3 contains 18 residues. CDR1 MNHNS and CDR2 SASEGT come from the germline V gene. Trimming cost V 2 bases and J 0 bases, with 14 bases left between them. DNA for the CDR3: TGTGCCAGCAGTGAACGGCTCAGGGGAAGCTCCTATAATTCACCCCTCCACTTT. This codes for CASSERLRGSSYNSPLHF.

The V call is TRBV28, the J call TRBJ1-5; the D gene is possibly TRBD1 (6 bases). Germline-derived CDR1 and CDR2 are MDHEN and SYDVKM. V was shortened by 6 bases and J by 4 bases, with 13 bases between the two germline ends. The CDR3 runs to 14 residues. CDR3 in DNA: TGTGCCAGCAGCAAGACAGGCCTTAATCAGCCCCAGCATTTT. Encoded protein: CASSKTGLNQPQHF.

The V gene is TRBV10-3, the J gene TRBJ1-3; possible D gene TRBD1, 6 bases. The V end was cut by 6 bases, the J end by 0 bases, with 6 bases between. The CDR3 covers 13 residues. CDR1 ENHRY and CDR2 SYGVKD come from the germline V gene. CDR3 protein: CAIRDSSGNTIYF. In nucleotides, the CDR3 is TGTGCCATCAGGGACAGCTCTGGAAACACCATATATTTT.

The chain carries TRBV7-9 and TRBJ2-1; 7 bases match TRBD2. Per the germline V gene, CDR1 is SEHNR and CDR2 is FQNEAQ (reference sequence). Losses at the gene ends were 5 bases for V and 8 bases for J; bases not matched to a gene: 15. The CDR3 is 16 amino acids. CDR3: CASSQWGGSIVDEQFF. The CDR3 nucleotides are TGTGCCAGCAGCCAATGGGGCGGGAGTATCGTAGATGAGCAGTTCTTC. Full variable domain (remainder filled in from reference TRBV7-9 and TRBJ2-1): DTGVSQNPRHKITKRGQNVTFRCDPISEHNRLYWYRQTLGQGPEFLTYFQNEAQLEKSRLLSDRFSAERPKGSFSTLEIQRTEQGDSAMYLCASSQWGGSIVDEQFFGPGTRLTVL.

This chain uses TRBV27 with TRBJ1-4; D remains ambiguous. The CDR3 sequence is 15 residues long. Germline CDR1 and CDR2: MNHEY and SMNVEV (reference sequence). Between the trimmed V and J ends, which lost 2 bases and 6 bases, there was a span of 13 bases. The DNA for the CDR3 is TGTGCCAGCAGTTTAGCCCCCACCTCAGATGAAAAACTGTTTTTT. Its translation is CASSLAPTSDEKLFF.